Described below is a single TCR beta chain sequence and its context. Its antigen remains unknown. This specimen comes from a study of T cells in localized non-small cell lung cancer. The CDR3 is 16 residues long. CDR1 is MNHNY and CDR2 is SVGAGI in the germline V gene (reference sequence). Trimming shortened V by 7 bases and J by 5 bases, and 23 bases separated the two germline ends. Sequencing was performed with immunoSEQ multiplex PCR; in TCRdb, only in-frame clones are kept and a portion is missing. This table has approximately 80,000 clones, 80% appearing once. Study outcomes and limitations: Greater blood T cell density accompanied longer overall survival. Heterogeneity within the tumor remains possible, as just one region underwent sequencing. Appearances in adjacent lung were noted for a median 57 of the top 100 tumor clones. In uninvolved adjacent lung, T cell clonality reached its highest value, exceeding tumor.

The source was peripheral blood, collected before any cancer treatment. The receptor was isolated from a female donor older than 55 with stage I lung adenocarcinoma. This sequence joins TRBV6-6 and TRBJ2-5; D is perhaps TRBD1 (5 bases). This CDR3 reads CASTRSLQGHGETQYF. The CDR3 region has the DNA TGTGCCAGCACCCGGTCTCTCCAGGGTCACGGGGAGACCCAGTACTTC.